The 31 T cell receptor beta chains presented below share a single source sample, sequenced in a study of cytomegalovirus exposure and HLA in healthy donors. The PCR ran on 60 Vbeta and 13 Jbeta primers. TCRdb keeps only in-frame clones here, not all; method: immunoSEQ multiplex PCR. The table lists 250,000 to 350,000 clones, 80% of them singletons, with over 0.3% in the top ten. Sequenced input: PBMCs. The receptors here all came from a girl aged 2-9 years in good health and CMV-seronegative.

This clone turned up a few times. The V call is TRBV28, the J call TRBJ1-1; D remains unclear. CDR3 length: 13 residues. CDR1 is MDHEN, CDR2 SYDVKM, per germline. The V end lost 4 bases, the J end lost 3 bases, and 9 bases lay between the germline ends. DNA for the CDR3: TGTGCCAGCAGTTGGTACAGTGACACTGAAGCTTTCTTT. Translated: CASSWYSDTEAFF.

CDR3 in amino acids: CAWRGGWGESNTEAFF. The DNA for the CDR3 is TGTGCCTGGCGGGGGGGATGGGGGGAATCGAACACTGAAGCTTTCTTT. The chain combines TRBV30 with TRBJ1-1; D is perhaps TRBD1 (5 bases). This CDR3 has 16 amino acids. V dropped 5 bases and J dropped 1 base, with 20 bases sitting between them. Germline V lookup: CDR1 GTSNPN, CDR2 SVGIG (reference sequence).

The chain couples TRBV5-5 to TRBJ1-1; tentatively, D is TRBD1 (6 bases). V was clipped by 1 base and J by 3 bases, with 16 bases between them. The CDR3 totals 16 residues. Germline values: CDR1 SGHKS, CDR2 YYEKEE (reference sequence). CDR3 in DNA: TGTGCCAGCAGCTTGAGGTACGGGAGGGGGGACACTGAAGCTTTCTTT. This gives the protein CASSLRYGRGDTEAFF. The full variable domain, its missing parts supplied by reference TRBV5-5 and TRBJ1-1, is DAGVTQSPTHLIKTRGQQVTLRCSPISGHKSVSWYQQVLGQGPQFIFQYYEKEERGRGNFPDRFSARQFPNYSSELNVNALLLGDSALYLCASSLRYGRGDTEAFFGQGTRLTVV.

Written as DNA, the CDR3 is TGCGCCAGCAGCGGGGACAGCGAAAACACCATATATTTT. Encoded protein: CASSGDSENTIYF. The chain joins TRBV5-1 to TRBJ1-3, with 7 bases aligning to TRBD1. The CDR3 totals 13 residues. J lost 6 bases, V lost 4 bases, and 4 bases had no gene match. Germline CDR1 reads SGHRS; CDR2 reads YFSETQ.

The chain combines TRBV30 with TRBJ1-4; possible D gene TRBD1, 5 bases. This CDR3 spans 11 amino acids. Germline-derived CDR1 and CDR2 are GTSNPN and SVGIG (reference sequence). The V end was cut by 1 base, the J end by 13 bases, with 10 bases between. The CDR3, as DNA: TGTGCCTGGAGTGCTCAGGGAATACTGTTTTTT. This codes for CAWSAQGILFF.

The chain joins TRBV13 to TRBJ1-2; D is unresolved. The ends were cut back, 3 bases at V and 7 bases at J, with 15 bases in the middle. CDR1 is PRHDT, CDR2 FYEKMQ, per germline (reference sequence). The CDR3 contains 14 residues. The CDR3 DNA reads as TGTGCCAGCAGCTTCGAGGCAGTCCCCACTGGCTACACCTTC. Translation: CASSFEAVPTGYTF.

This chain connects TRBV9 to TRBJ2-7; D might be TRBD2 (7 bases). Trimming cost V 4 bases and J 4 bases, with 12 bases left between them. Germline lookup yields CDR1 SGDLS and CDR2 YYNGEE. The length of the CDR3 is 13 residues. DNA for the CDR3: TGTGCCAGCAGCTGGGGGGGCGGTTACGAGCAGTACTTC. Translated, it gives CASSWGGGYEQYF.

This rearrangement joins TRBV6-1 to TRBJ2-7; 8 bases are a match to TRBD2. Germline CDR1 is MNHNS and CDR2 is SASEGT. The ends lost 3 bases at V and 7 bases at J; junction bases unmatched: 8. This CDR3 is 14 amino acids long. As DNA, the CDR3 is TGTGCCAGCAGTGACCTCGGGGGGGGCCAAGAGCAGTACTTC. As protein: CASSDLGGGQEQYF.

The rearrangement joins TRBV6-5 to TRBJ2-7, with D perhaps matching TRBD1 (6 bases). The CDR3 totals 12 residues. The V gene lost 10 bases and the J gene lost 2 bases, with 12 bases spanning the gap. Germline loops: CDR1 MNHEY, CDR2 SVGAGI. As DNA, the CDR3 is TGTGCCAACAAGACAGGAACCTACGAGCAGTACTTC. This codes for CANKTGTYEQYF.

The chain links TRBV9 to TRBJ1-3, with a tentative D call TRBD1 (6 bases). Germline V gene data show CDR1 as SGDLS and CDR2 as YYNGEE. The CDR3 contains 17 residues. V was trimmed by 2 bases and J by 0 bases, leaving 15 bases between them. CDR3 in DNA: TGTGCCAGCAGCGTCAGGGCAGGGGCTCTCTCTGGAAACACCATATATTTT. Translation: CASSVRAGALSGNTIYF.

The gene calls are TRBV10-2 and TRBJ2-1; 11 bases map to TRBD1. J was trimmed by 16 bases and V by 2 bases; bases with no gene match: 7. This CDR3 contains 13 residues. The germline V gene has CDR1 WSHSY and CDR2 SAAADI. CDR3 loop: CASSEPGQGASFF. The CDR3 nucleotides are TGCGCCAGCAGTGAGCCCGGACAGGGGGCGTCTTTCTTC.

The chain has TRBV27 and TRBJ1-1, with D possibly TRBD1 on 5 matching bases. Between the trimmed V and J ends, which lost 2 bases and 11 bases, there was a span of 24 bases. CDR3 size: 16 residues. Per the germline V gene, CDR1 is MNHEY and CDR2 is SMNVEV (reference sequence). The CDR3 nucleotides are TGTGCCAGCAGTTTAAATGCCGGGGGTATTGGAATGCTGGCTTTCTTT. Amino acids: CASSLNAGGIGMLAFF.

The CDR3 region is CASSPPLREVYNEQFF. For the CDR3, the DNA is TGTGCCAGCAGCCCCCCATTGCGGGAGGTGTACAATGAGCAGTTCTTC. The J gene is TRBJ2-1, the V gene TRBV4-2; 8 bases agree with TRBD2. The J segment lost 4 bases and the V segment lost 4 bases, leaving 9 bases of the junction unmatched. This CDR3 is 16 amino acids long. Germline V lookup: CDR1 LGHNA, CDR2 YNFKEQ.

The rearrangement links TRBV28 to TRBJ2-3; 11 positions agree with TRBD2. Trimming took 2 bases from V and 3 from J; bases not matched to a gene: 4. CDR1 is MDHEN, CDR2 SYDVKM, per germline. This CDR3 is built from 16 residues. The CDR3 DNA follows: TGTGCCAGCAGTTTACCTAGCGGGGGGCTTACAGATACGCAGTATTTT. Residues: CASSLPSGGLTDTQYF. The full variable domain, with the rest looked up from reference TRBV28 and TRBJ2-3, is DVKVTQSSRYLVKRTGEKVFLECVQDMDHENMFWYRQDPGLGLRLIYFSYDVKMKEKGDIPEGYSVSREKKERFSLILESASTNQTSMYLCASSLPSGGLTDTQYFGPGTRLTVL.

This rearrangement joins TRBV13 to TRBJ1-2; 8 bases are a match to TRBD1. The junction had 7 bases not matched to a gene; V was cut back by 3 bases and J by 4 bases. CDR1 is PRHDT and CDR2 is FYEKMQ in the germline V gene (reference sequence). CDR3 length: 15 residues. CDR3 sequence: CASSLKTGEAYGYTF. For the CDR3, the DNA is TGTGCCAGCAGCTTGAAGACAGGGGAGGCCTATGGCTACACCTTC.

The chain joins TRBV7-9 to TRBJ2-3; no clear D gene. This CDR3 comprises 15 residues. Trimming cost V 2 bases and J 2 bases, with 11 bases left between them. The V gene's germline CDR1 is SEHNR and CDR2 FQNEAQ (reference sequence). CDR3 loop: CASSLTRTNTDTQYF. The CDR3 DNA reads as TGTGCCAGCAGCTTAACCAGAACTAACACAGATACGCAGTATTTT.

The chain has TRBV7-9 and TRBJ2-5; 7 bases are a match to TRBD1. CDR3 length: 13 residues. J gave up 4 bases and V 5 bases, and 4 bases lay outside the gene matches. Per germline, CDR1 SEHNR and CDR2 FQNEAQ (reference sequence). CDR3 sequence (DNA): TGTGCCAGCAGCCCCCGGGACAGAGAGACCCAGTACTTC. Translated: CASSPRDRETQYF.

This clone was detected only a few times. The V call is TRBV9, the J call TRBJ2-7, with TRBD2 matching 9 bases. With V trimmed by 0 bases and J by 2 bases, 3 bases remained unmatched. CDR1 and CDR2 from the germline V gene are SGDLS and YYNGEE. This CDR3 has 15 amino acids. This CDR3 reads CASSVDAGGAYEQYF. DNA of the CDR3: TGTGCCAGCAGCGTAGATGCGGGAGGGGCCTACGAGCAGTACTTC.

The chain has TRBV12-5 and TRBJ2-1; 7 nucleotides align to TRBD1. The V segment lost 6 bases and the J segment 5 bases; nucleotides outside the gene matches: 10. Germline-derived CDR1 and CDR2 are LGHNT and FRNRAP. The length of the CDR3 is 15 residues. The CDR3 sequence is CASGQGQIVHNEQFF. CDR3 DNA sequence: TGTGCTAGTGGCCAGGGACAGATCGTCCACAATGAGCAGTTCTTC. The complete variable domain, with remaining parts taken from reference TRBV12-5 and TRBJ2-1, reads DARVTQTPRHKVTEMGQEVTMRCQPILGHNTVFWYRQTMMQGLELLAYFRNRAPLDDSGMPKDRFSAEMPDATLATLKIQPSEPRDSAVYFCASGQGQIVHNEQFFGPGTRLTVL.

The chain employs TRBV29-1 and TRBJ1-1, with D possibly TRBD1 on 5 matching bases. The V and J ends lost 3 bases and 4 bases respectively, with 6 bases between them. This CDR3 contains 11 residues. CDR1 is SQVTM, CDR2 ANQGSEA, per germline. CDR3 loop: CSVDGGTEAFF. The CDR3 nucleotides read TGCAGCGTTGACGGGGGCACTGAAGCTTTCTTT.

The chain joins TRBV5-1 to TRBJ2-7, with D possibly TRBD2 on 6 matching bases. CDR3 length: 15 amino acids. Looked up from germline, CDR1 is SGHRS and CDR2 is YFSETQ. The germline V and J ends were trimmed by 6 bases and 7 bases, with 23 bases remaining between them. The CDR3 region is CASNLRAGSPGEQYF. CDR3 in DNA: TGCGCCAGCAATCTCAGAGCGGGCTCGCCGGGGGAGCAGTACTTC.

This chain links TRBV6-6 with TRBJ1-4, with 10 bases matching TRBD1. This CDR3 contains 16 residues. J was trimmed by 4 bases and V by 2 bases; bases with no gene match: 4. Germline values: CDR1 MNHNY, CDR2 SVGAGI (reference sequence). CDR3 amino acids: CASSYLGQGDNEKLFF. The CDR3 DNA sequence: TGTGCCAGCAGTTACCTTGGACAGGGGGATAATGAAAAACTGTTTTTT.

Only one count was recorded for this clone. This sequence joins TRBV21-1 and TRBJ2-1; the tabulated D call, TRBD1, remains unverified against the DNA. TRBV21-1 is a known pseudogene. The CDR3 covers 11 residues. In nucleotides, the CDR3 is TGTGCCAGGACAGGGGGCTGTGAGCAGTTCTTC. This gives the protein CARTGGCEQFF.

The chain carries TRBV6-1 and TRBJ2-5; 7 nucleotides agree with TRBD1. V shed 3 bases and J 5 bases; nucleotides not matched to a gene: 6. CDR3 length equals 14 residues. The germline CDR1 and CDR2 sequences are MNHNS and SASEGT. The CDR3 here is CASSDPQGRETQYF. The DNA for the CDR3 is TGTGCCAGCAGTGATCCACAGGGGCGGGAGACCCAGTACTTC.

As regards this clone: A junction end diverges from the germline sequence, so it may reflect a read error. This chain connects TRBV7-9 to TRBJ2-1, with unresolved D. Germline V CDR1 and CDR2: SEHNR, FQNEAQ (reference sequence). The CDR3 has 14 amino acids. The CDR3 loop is CAGSLATGRNEQFF. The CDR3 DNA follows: TGTGCCGGCAGCTTAGCTACCGGTCGCAATGAGCAGTTCTTC.

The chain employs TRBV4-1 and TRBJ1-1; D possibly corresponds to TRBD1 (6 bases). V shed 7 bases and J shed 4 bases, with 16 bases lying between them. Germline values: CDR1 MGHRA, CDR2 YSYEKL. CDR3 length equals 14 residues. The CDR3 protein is CASTSRGGSTEAFF. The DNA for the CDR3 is TGCGCCAGCACCTCCCGGGGGGGCAGCACTGAAGCTTTCTTT.

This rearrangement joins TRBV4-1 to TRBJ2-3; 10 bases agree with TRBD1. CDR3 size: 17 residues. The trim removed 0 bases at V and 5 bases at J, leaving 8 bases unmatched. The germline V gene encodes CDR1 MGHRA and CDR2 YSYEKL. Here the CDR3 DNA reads TGCGCCAGCAGCCAAGATCGTCGCGACAGGGGGCAAGATACGCAGTATTTT. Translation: CASSQDRRDRGQDTQYF.

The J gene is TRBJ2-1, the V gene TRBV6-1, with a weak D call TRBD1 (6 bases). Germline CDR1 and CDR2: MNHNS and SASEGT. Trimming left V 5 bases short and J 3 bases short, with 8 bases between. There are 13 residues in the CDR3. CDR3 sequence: CASSQDSYNEQFF. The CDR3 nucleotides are TGTGCCAGCAGTCAGGACAGCTACAATGAGCAGTTCTTC.

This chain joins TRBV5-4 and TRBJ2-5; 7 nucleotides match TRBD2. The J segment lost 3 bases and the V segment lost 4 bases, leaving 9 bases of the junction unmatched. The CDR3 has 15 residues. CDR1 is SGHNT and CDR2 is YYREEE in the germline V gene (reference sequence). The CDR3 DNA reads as TGTGCCAGCAGCCCCGTAGCGAGCGGGAAAGAGACCCAGTACTTC. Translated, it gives CASSPVASGKETQYF.

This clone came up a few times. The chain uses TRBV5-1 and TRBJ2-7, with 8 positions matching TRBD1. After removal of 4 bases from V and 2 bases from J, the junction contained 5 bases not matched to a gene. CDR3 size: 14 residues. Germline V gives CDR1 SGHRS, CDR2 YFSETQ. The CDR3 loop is CASSDDRGPYEQYF. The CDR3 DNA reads TGCGCCAGCAGCGACGACAGGGGACCCTACGAGCAGTACTTC.

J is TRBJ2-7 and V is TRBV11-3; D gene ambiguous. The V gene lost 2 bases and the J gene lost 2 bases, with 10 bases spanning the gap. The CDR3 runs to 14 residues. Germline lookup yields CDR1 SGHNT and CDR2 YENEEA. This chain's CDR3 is CASSLRPETYEQYF. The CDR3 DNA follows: TGTGCCAGCAGCTTAAGGCCGGAGACCTACGAGCAGTACTTC.